This TCR beta chain is from a study of T cells in tuberculosis. Study-wide results and limits: GMM-specific TCRs were nearer to active tuberculosis alpha repertoires, suggesting expansion.

With respect to this clone: Its specificity is unknown.

CDR3 length: 14 amino acids. J lost 1 base, V lost 5 bases, and 0 bases had no gene match. Germline V gives CDR1 SGHRS, CDR2 YFSETQ. Generated by immunoSEQ multiplex PCR, the TCRdb table keeps only in-frame clones and is missing some. The sample yields some 25,000 clones, 95% seen once. This clonotype was obtained from a donor aged 10-29 years with latent tuberculosis or without tuberculosis infection. The chain recombines TRBV5-1 with TRBJ2-3; TRBD2 matches 11 bases. Sequenced input: PBMCs. The CDR3 sequence: CASRTSGGTDTQYF. CDR3 sequence (DNA): TGCGCCAGCAGGACTAGCGGGGGCACAGATACGCAGTATTTT.